A selection of T cell receptor beta chains follows, all from one sample in a study of blood T cell repertoires in COVID-19. TCRdb keeps only in-frame clones here, not all; method: immunoSEQ multiplex PCR. The table records about 70,000 clones, roughly 90% of them present only once. Sequenced material: peripheral blood. These receptors all come from a man aged 55-75 years with acute or convalescent COVID-19. Each CDR3 is given with its conserved first and last residue. D genes are given only for firm matches. Clone size is shown for a subset of rows, as once, few, many or a class of expanded clone.

d_gene | j_gene | abundance | v_gene | CDR3nt | CDR3aa
NA | TRBJ1-2 | NA | TRBV7-9 | TGTGCCAGCAGCTCCGCAGGGTTTAGTGGCTACACCTTC | CASSSAGFSGYTF
NA | TRBJ1-3 | NA | TRBV11-2 | TGTGCCAGCAGCTTAGATACAGGGAAACCTGGAAACACCATATATTTT | CASSLDTGKPGNTIYF
NA | TRBJ1-2 | NA | TRBV6-1 | TGTGCCAGCAGTGAAGCCCGCTGGGCAAGCCGCTATGGCTACACCTTC | CASSEARWASRYGYTF
NA | TRBJ1-2 | NA | TRBV15 | TGTGCCACCAGCAGAGATAAGGGGCCTGGAGGCTACACCTTC | CATSRDKGPGGYTF
TRBD1 | TRBJ2-7 | NA | TRBV12-5 | TGTGCTAGTGCCTCGGGACAGGGGGACTACGAGCAGTACTTC | CASASGQGDYEQYF
TRBD2 | TRBJ2-5 | NA | TRBV18 | TGTGCCAGCTCACCACGCGGGAGGCAAGAGACCCAGTACTTC | CASSPRGRQETQYF
NA | TRBJ1-4 | NA | TRBV2 | TGTGCCAGCAGTGTTATGGCAGGGGAAGGGAAACTGTTTTTT | CASSVMAGEGKLFF
TRBD1 | TRBJ1-1 | NA | TRBV19 | TGTGCCAGTAGTATAAGACAGGGGAACACTGAAGCTTTCTTT | CASSIRQGNTEAFF
NA | TRBJ2-5 | NA | TRBV7-3 | TGTGCCAGCAGCCCCGGCGGGCCACCGGAGACCCAGTACTTC | CASSPGGPPETQYF
TRBD1 | TRBJ2-2 | NA | TRBV10-3 | TGTGCCATCAGCCTTCTCGGACAGGGAATCGGCACCGGGGAGCTGTTTTTT | CAISLLGQGIGTGELFF
TRBD2 | TRBJ2-3 | NA | TRBV5-4 | TGTGCCAGCAGCTTGAACCGGGGGGTCACAGATACGCAGTATTTT | CASSLNRGVTDTQYF
NA | TRBJ1-4 | once | TRBV30 | TGTGCCTGGGACAGGAGAAATGAAAAACTGTTTTTT | CAWDRRNEKLFF
NA | TRBJ1-4 | NA | TRBV25-1 | TGTGCCAGCAGTGCCGGGATCCTAGGTGCTGAAAAACTGTTTTTT | CASSAGILGAEKLFF
NA | TRBJ2-7 | NA | TRBV10-3 | TGTGCCATCAGTGATTTACACAGGGATCCCTTAGGGGGCTCCTACGAGCAGTACTTC | CAISDLHRDPLGGSYEQYF
TRBD1 | TRBJ1-2 | NA | TRBV19 | TGTGCCAGTAGATGGACAGGGGAAAAAAAGGACGACTATGGCTACACCTTC | CASRWTGEKKDDYGYTF
NA | TRBJ2-4 | few | TRBV7-8 | TGTGCCAGCAGCCCTATGGTGGCAGGGATCAGCATTCAGTACTTC | CASSPMVAGISIQYF
NA | TRBJ1-5 | NA | TRBV6-6 | TGTGCCATTCAGGGATATAGCAATCAGCCCCAGCATTTT | CAIQGYSNQPQHF
TRBD1 | TRBJ2-1 | NA | TRBV9 | TGTGCCAGCAGCCACCGGGACAGGGAATACAATGAGCAGTTCTTC | CASSHRDREYNEQFF
TRBD2 | TRBJ2-7 | NA | TRBV7-9 | TGTGCCAGCAGCTATGGCCCCGGGGGAGGGGTCGAGCAGTACTTC | CASSYGPGGGVEQYF
NA | TRBJ1-2 | once | TRBV19 | TGTGCCAGTAGTTATAGCCCACAGGGATATGGCTACACCTTC | CASSYSPQGYGYTF
NA | TRBJ2-7 | NA | TRBV6-5 | TGTGCCAGCATCGCCGGGGACATCTTCTTGGGCGAGCAGTACTTC | CASIAGDIFLGEQYF
NA | TRBJ2-5 | NA | TRBV5-1 | TGCGCCAGCAGCTTAGGAGGGGGGGCCGGGCAAGAGACCCAGTACTTC | CASSLGGGAGQETQYF
NA | TRBJ1-2 | NA | TRBV6-5 | TGTGCCAGCAGTTACCCCAACAGCCCGTATGGCTACACCTTC | CASSYPNSPYGYTF
TRBD2 | TRBJ2-7 | NA | TRBV3-1/TRBV3-2 | TGTGCCAGCAGCCACGCCATTTTAGCGGGGGGGCCCCACGAGCAGTACTTC | CASSHAILAGGPHEQYF
NA | TRBJ2-3 | NA | TRBV14 | TGTGCCAGCAGGAGACAGGCCACAGATACGCAGTATTTT | CASRRQATDTQYF
NA | TRBJ1-6 | NA | TRBV6-5 | TGTGCCAGCAGTAACGGACTTGATAATTCACCCCTCCACTTT | CASSNGLDNSPLHF
NA | TRBJ2-3 | NA | TRBV6-1 | TGTGCCAGCAGTGATTCAATTTCAGATACGCAGTATTTT | CASSDSISDTQYF
NA | TRBJ1-3 | NA | TRBV7-9 | TGTGCCAGCAGCTTATCTACCTGGACAATACAGGGAAACACCATATATTTT | CASSLSTWTIQGNTIYF
NA | TRBJ2-2 | NA | TRBV20-1 | TGCAGTGCGAGCAAGTTCGGGGAGCTGTTTTTT | CSASKFGELFF
NA | TRBJ1-1 | NA | TRBV25-1 | TGTGCCAGCAGTGATCCGGGACTTATGAACACTGAAGCTTTCTTT | CASSDPGLMNTEAFF
NA | TRBJ1-2 | NA | TRBV3-1/TRBV3-2 | TGTGCCAGCAGCCAAGATAATACAGGGAGGGCGTCTGGCTACACCTTC | CASSQDNTGRASGYTF
NA | TRBJ1-3 | NA | TRBV3-1/TRBV3-2 | TGTGCCAGCAGCCACGCCCATCTCAGCTCTGGAAACACCATATATTTT | CASSHAHLSSGNTIYF
NA | TRBJ1-5 | few | TRBV6-6 | TGTGCCAGCAGTTACCAGGGAATTCAGCCCCAGCATTTT | CASSYQGIQPQHF
TRBD1 | TRBJ1-5 | NA | TRBV6-1 | TGTGCCAGCAGTGAAGCGGTGGGACAGGGGGCCGTTCAGCCCCAGCATTTT | CASSEAVGQGAVQPQHF
TRBD1 | TRBJ1-2 | NA | TRBV3-1/TRBV3-2 | TGTGCCAGCAGCCTTGAACAGGGGGCGCGGGGCTACACCTTC | CASSLEQGARGYTF
NA | TRBJ1-6 | NA | TRBV7-6 | TGTGCCAGCAGCACAGGGAATTCACCCCTCCACTTT | CASSTGNSPLHF
NA | TRBJ1-1 | NA | TRBV18 | TGTGCCAGCTCATCCAACAGGGAGGGGGCTTTCTTT | CASSSNREGAFF
NA | TRBJ1-5 | NA | TRBV10-2 | TGCGCCAGCAGTGAGTCCGGGGACTTTAACCAGCATTTT | CASSESGDFNQHF
TRBD1 | TRBJ1-6 | NA | TRBV6-6 | TGTGCCAGCAGTTACTCACAGGGGGATAATTCACCCCTCCACTTT | CASSYSQGDNSPLHF
TRBD1 | TRBJ1-2 | NA | TRBV7-6 | TGTGCCAGCAGCCGAAGGCCGGGACAGGGGGGAATCTATGGCTACACCTTC | CASSRRPGQGGIYGYTF
TRBD1 | TRBJ2-3 | NA | TRBV30 | TGTGCCTCCTTAACGGGACAGAGGTCTGGGAGCACAGATACGCAGTATTTT | CASLTGQRSGSTDTQYF
TRBD2 | TRBJ2-1 | NA | TRBV10-3 | TGTGCCATCACTAGGACTAGCGGGGTCTCCTACAATGAGCAGTTCTTC | CAITRTSGVSYNEQFF
NA | TRBJ2-2 | once | TRBV11-2 | TGTGCCAGCAGCCAGTGGTCAGTGGGGGGGCTCACCGGGGAGCTGTTTTTT | CASSQWSVGGLTGELFF
NA | TRBJ1-6 | NA | TRBV2 | TGTGCCAGCAGTGGTTCCGGGAGAGGTAATTCACCCCTCCACTTT | CASSGSGRGNSPLHF
TRBD1 | TRBJ1-4 | once | TRBV15 | TGTGCCACCAGCAGAGAGAGCTTATCCGGGACAGCAACTAATGAAAAACTGTTTTTT | CATSRESLSGTATNEKLFF
NA | TRBJ2-3 | NA | TRBV28 | TGTGCCAGCAAACTCCATCGGGGGGATACGCAGTATTTT | CASKLHRGDTQYF
NA | TRBJ1-4 | once | TRBV30 | TGTGCCTGGAGTGGAGGGGGGGGCCGAGAAAAACTGTTTTTT | CAWSGGGGREKLFF
NA | TRBJ2-1 | once | TRBV12-3/TRBV12-4 | TGTGCCAGCAGTTTCTCCGTTTACAATGAGCAGTTCTTC | CASSFSVYNEQFF
NA | TRBJ1-6 | NA | TRBV24-1 | TGTGCCACCAGTCTTAATAATAATTCACCCCTCCACTTT | CATSLNNNSPLHF
NA | TRBJ1-3 | once | TRBV5-1 | TGCGCCAGCAGCAATACTTTTAGCTCTGGAAACACCATATATTTT | CASSNTFSSGNTIYF
TRBD1 | TRBJ2-7 | NA | TRBV30 | TGTGCCGCTAGACAAGCGACAGGGATCGCCTACGAGCAGTACTTC | CAARQATGIAYEQYF
TRBD2 | TRBJ2-3 | NA | TRBV5-1 | TGCGCCAGCAGCCCGCGGGGGGGCCTGACAGATACGCAGTATTTT | CASSPRGGLTDTQYF
TRBD1 | TRBJ1-5 | NA | TRBV2 | TGTGCCAGCACTGGGACAGGGCCCAGGCCTCAGCCCCAGCATTTT | CASTGTGPRPQPQHF
NA | TRBJ2-5 | NA | TRBV6-5 | TGTGCCAGCACTCTCCCGGGGACCCAGTACTTC | CASTLPGTQYF
TRBD1 | TRBJ2-7 | few | TRBV3-1/TRBV3-2 | TGTGCCAGCAGCCCCGGACAGGGGTGGATATACGAGCAGTACTTC | CASSPGQGWIYEQYF
TRBD1 | TRBJ2-7 | NA | TRBV27 | TGTGCCAGCAGTTTATTTAAGGGGGCTTCCTACGAGCAGTACTTC | CASSLFKGASYEQYF
TRBD1 | TRBJ1-2 | NA | TRBV4-1 | TGCGCCAGCAGCCAAGGGGGACAGGGGGCCCTTCTACCGGGAGGCTACACCTTC | CASSQGGQGALLPGGYTF
TRBD1 | TRBJ2-2 | NA | TRBV7-8 | TGTGCCAGCAGCCAGGGACAGGGAGTTCTTGAGCTGTTTTTT | CASSQGQGVLELFF
TRBD1 | TRBJ2-2 | NA | TRBV7-3 | TGTGCCAGCAGCTTATCCCGGGACAGGGGTAACACCGGGGAGCTGTTTTTT | CASSLSRDRGNTGELFF
NA | TRBJ2-7 | NA | TRBV5-1 | TGCGCCAGCAGCTTGGAGGGCAGGGCCGAGCAGTACTTC | CASSLEGRAEQYF